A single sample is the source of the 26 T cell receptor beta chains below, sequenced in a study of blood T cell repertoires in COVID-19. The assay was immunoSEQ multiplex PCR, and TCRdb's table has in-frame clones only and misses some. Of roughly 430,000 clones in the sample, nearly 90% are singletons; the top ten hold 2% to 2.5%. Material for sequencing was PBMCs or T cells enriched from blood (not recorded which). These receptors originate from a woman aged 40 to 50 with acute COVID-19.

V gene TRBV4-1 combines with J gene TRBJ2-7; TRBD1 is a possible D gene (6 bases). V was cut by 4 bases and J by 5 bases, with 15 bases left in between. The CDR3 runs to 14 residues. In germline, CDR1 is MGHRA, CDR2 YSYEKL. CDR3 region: CASSRTPYRDEQYF. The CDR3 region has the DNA TGCGCCAGCAGCCGAACCCCTTACAGGGACGAGCAGTACTTC.

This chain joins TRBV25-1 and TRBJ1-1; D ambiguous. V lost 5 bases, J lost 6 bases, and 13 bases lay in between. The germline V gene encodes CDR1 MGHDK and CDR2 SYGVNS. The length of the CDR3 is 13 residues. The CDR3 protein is CASSLVSRAEAFF. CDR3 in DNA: TGTGCCAGCAGTTTAGTATCTCGGGCTGAAGCTTTCTTT.

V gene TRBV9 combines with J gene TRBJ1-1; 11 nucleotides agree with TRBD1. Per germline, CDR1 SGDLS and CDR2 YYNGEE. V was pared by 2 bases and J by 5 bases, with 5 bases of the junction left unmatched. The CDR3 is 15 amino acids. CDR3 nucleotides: TGTGCCAGCAGCGTCACCGGGACAGGGGGGACTGAAGCTTTCTTT. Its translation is CASSVTGTGGTEAFF. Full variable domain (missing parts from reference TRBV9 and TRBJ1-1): DSGVTQTPKHLITATGQRVTLRCSPRSGDLSVYWYQQSLDQGLQFLIQYYNGEERAKGNILERFSAQQFPDLHSELNLSSLELGDSALYFCASSVTGTGGTEAFFGQGTRLTVV.

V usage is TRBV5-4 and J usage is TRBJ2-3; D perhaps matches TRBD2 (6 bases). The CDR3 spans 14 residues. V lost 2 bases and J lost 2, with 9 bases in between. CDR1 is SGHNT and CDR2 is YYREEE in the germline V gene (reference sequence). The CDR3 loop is CASSFGGNTDTQYF. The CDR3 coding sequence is TGTGCCAGCAGCTTTGGCGGGAACACAGATACGCAGTATTTT.

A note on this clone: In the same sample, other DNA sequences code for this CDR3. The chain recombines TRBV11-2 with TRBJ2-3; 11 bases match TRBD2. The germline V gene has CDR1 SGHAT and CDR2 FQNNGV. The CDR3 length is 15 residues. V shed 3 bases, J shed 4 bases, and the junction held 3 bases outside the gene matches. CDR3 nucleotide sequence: TGTGCCAGCAGCTTTAGCGGGGGGGCCTCAGATACGCAGTATTTT. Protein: CASSFSGGASDTQYF. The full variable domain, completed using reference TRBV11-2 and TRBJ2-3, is EAGVAQSPRYKIIEKRQSVAFWCNPISGHATLYWYQQILGQGPKLLIQFQNNGVVDDSQLPKDRFSAERLKGVDSTLKIQPAKLEDSAVYLCASSFSGGASDTQYFGPGTRLTVL.

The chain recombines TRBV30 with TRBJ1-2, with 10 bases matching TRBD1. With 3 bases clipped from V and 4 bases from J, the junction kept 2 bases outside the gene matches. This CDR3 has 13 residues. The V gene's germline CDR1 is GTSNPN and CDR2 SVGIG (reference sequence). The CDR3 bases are TGTGCCTGGAGGGGACAGGGGCGCTATGGCTACACCTTC. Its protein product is CAWRGQGRYGYTF.

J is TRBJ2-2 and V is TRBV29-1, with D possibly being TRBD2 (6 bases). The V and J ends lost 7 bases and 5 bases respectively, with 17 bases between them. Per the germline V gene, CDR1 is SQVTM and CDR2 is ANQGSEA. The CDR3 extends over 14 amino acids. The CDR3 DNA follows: TGCAGCGCCGGGACTGGCCTATTTACCGGGGAGCTGTTTTTT. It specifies CSAGTGLFTGELFF.

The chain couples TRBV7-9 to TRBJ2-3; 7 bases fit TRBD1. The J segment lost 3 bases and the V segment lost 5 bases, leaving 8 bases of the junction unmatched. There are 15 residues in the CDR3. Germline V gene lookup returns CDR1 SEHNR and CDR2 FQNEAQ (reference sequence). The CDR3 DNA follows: TGTGCCAGCAGCCGAATCCGACAGGGTACAGATACGCAGTATTTT. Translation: CASSRIRQGTDTQYF. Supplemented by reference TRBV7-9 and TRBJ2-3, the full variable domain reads DTGVSQNPRHKITKRGQNVTFRCDPISEHNRLYWYRQTLGQGPEFLTYFQNEAQLEKSRLLSDRFSAERPKGSFSTLEIQRTEQGDSAMYLCASSRIRQGTDTQYFGPGTRLTVL.

The DNA for the CDR3 is TGTGCCAGCTCACCAGGGGGCCACCATCCTGAAGCTTTCTTT. This translates into CASSPGGHHPEAFF. J is TRBJ1-1 and V is TRBV18; TRBD1 is a possible D gene (6 bases). Germline V CDR1 and CDR2: KGHSH, LQKENI. V shed 2 bases and J shed 6 bases, with 13 bases lying between them. The length of the CDR3 is 14 residues.

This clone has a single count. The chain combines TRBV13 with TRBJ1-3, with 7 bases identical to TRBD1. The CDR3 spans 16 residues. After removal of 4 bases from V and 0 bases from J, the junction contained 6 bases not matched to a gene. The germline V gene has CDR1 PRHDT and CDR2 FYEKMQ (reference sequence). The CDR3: CASSSPRGSSGNTIYF. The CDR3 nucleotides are TGTGCCAGCAGCTCCCCCAGGGGGAGCTCTGGAAACACCATATATTTT.

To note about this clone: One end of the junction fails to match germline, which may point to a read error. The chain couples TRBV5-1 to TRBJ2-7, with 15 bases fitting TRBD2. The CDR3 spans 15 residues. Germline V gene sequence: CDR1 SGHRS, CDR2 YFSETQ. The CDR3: CASSTGLAGGPLQNF. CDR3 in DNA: TGCGCCAGCAGCACGGGACTAGCGGGGGGCCCACTCCAGAACTTC.

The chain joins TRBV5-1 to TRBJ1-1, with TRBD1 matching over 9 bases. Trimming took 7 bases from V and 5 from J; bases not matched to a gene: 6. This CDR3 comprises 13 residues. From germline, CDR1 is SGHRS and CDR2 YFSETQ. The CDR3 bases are TGCGCCAGCGGACAGGGGATTGAGACTGAAGCTTTCTTT. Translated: CASGQGIETEAFF. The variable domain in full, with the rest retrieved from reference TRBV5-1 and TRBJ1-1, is KAGVTQTPRYLIKTRGQQVTLSCSPISGHRSVSWYQQTPGQGLQFLFEYFSETQRNKGNFPGRFSGRQFSNSRSEMNVSTLELGDSALYLCASGQGIETEAFFGQGTRLTVV.

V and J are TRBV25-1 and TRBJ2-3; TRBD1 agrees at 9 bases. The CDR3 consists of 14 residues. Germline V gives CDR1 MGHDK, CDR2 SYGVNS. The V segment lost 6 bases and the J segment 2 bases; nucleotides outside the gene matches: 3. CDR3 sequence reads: CASRGTGNTDTQYF. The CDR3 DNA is TGTGCCAGCAGAGGGACAGGGAACACAGATACGCAGTATTTT.

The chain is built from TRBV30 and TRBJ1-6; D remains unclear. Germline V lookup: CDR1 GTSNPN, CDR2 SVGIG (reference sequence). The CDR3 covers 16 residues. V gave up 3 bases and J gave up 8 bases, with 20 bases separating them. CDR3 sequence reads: CAWSGMSGSPDSPLHF. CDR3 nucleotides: TGTGCCTGGAGCGGTATGTCCGGGTCTCCGGATTCACCCCTCCACTTT.

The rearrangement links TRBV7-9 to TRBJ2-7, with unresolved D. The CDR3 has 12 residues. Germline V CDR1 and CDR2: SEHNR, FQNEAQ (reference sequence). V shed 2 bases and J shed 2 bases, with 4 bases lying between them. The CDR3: CASSLTAYEQYF. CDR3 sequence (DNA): TGTGCCAGCAGCTTAACAGCCTACGAGCAGTACTTC.

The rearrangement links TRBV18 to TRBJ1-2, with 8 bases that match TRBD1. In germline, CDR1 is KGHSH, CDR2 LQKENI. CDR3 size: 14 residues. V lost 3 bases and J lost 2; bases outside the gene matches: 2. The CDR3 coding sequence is TGTGCCAGCTCACCGACAGGGGAAAACTATGGCTACACCTTC. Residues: CASSPTGENYGYTF.

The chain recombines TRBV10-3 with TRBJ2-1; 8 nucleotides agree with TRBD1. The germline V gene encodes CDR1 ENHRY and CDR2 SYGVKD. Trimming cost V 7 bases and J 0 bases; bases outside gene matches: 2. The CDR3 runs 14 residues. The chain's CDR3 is CAITGTGSYNEQFF. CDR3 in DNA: TGTGCCATCACCGGGACAGGCTCCTACAATGAGCAGTTCTTC.

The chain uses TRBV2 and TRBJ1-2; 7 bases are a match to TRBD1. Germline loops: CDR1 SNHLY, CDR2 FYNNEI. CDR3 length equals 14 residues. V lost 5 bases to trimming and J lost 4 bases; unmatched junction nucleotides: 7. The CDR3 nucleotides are TGTGCCAGCAGTAGCCGGGACAGCAGCTATGGCTACACCTTC. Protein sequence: CASSSRDSSYGYTF.

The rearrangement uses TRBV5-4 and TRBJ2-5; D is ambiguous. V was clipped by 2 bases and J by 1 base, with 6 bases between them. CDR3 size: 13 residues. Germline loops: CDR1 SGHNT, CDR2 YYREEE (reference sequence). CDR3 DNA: TGTGCCAGCAGCTTCAGTGGCCAAGAGACCCAGTACTTC. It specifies CASSFSGQETQYF. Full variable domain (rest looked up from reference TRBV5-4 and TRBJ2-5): ETGVTQSPTHLIKTRGQQVTLRCSSQSGHNTVSWYQQALGQGPQFIFQYYREEENGRGNFPPRFSGLQFPNYSSELNVNALELDDSALYLCASSFSGQETQYFGPGTRLLVL.

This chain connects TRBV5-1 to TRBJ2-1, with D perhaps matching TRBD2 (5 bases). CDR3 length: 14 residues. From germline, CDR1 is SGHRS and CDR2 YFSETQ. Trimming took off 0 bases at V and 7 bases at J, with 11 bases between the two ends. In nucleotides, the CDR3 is TGCGCCAGCAGCTTGGAACTAGTGAGAAATGAGCAGTTCTTC. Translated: CASSLELVRNEQFF.

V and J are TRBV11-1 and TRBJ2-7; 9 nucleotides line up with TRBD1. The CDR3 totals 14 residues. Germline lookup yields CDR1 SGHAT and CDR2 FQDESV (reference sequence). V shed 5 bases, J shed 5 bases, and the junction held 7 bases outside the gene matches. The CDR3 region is CASSTDRGDHEQYF. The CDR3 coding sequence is TGTGCCAGCAGCACAGACAGGGGGGACCACGAGCAGTACTTC.

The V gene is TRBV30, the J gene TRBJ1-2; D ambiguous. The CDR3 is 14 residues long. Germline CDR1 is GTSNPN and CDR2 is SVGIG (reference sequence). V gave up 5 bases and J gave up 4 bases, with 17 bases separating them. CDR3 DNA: TGTGCCTGGGGACCGGGAAAGGCTTTCTATGGCTACACCTTC. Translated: CAWGPGKAFYGYTF. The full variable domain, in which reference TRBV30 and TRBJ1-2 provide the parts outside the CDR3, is SQTIHQWPATLVQPVGSPLSLECTVEGTSNPNLYWYRQAAGRGLQLLFYSVGIGQISSEVPQNLSASRPQDRQFILSSKKLLLSDSGFYLCAWGPGKAFYGYTFGSGTRLTVV.

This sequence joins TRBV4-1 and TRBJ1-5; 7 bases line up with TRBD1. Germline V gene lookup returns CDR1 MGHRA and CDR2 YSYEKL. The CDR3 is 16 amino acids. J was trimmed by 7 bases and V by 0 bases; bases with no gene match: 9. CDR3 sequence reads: CASSQDYRGVGQPQHF. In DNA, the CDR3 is TGCGCCAGCAGCCAAGATTACAGGGGAGTTGGGCAGCCCCAGCATTTT.

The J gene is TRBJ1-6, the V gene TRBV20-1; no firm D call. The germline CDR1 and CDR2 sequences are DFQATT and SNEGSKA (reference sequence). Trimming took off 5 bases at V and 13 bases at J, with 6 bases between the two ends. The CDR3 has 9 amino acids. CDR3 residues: CSAGPPLHF. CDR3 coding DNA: TGCAGTGCTGGCCCCCCCCTCCACTTT.

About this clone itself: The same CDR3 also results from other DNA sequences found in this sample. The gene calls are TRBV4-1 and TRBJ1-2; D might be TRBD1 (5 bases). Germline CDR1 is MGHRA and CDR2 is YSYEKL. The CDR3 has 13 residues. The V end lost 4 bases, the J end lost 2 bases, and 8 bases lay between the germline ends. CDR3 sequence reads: CASSPQGNYGYTF. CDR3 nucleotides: TGCGCCAGCAGCCCCCAGGGAAACTATGGCTACACCTTC.

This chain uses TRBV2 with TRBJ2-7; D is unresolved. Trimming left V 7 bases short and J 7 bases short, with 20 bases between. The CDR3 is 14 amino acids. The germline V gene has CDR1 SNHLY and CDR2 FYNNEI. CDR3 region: CASMLGQGGMEQYF. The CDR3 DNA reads TGTGCCAGCATGCTCGGTCAAGGCGGCATGGAGCAGTACTTC.